The rows below give T cell receptor beta chains drawn from one sample of a study of OX40 agonist ivuxolimab in advanced cancers. Clones were read by immunoSEQ multiplex PCR, and TCRdb kept only the in-frame ones, dropping some. Of about 35,000 clones in the sample, 82% were seen once. The sample here was CD4+ or CD8+ T cells sorted from blood, taken in a trial of the OX40 agonist ivuxolimab. The receptors come from an adult with an advanced solid tumor such as melanoma, head and neck, liver or kidney cancer. Both conserved end residues are part of each CDR3. D genes are given only for firm matches. Not every row has a clone size; where given, it reads once, few, many or a size class.

V gene,J gene,D gene,clone size,CDR3 DNA,CDR3 protein
TRBV11-2,TRBJ2-7,TRBD1,-,TGTGCCAGCAGCTTAGGAAGACAGGGGAACGAGCAGTACTTC,CASSLGRQGNEQYF
TRBV6-5,TRBJ1-5,-,-,TGTGCCAGCAGTCCGCCCCTGGGAAATCAGCCCCAGCATTTT,CASSPPLGNQPQHF
TRBV5-6,TRBJ1-2,TRBD1,-,TGTGCCAGCAGCTTGTACAGGGGCTATGGCTACACCTTC,CASSLYRGYGYTF
TRBV29-1,TRBJ2-5,-,-,TGCAGCGTTGAAGGCAGCAGGGGTTCGGAGACCCAGTACTTC,CSVEGSRGSETQYF
TRBV7-2,TRBJ2-3,-,-,TGTGCCAGCAGCGACCCCTGGAGAGCCGGGACCCAACTCACAGATACGCAGTATTTT,CASSDPWRAGTQLTDTQYF
TRBV5-4,TRBJ1-6,-,-,TGTGCCAGCAGCTTGGACAGGATACGTTCACCCCTCCACTTT,CASSLDRIRSPLHF
TRBV7-2,TRBJ2-3,-,-,TGTGCCAGCAGTGGGTGGCTTCTCACAGATACGCAGTATTTT,CASSGWLLTDTQYF
TRBV7-2,TRBJ1-1,-,-,TGTGCCAGCAGCTTTATGCCCCCCTCTGAAGCTTTCTTT,CASSFMPPSEAFF
TRBV9,TRBJ2-7,-,-,TGTGCCAGCAGCGTGCAGGGGTTTAAGGTCTACGAGCAGTACTTC,CASSVQGFKVYEQYF
TRBV7-8,TRBJ2-1,TRBD2,-,TGTGCCAGCAGCCTACTAGCGGGGTGGATTGATGAGCAGTTCTTC,CASSLLAGWIDEQFF
TRBV5-6,TRBJ1-6,-,few,TGTGCCAGCAGCTTGGGGCAGTCGGGGTCACCCCTCCACTTT,CASSLGQSGSPLHF
TRBV7-9,TRBJ2-5,-,-,TGTGCCAGCAGCTTCCTGAGGGCGGGACATCGGCCAGAGACCCAGTACTTC,CASSFLRAGHRPETQYF
TRBV27,TRBJ2-5,-,-,TGTGCCAGCAGTCGCCAGGGCCGGAGAGAGACCCAGTACTTC,CASSRQGRRETQYF
TRBV5-1,TRBJ2-7,-,-,TGCGCCAGCAGAACGATTGGGACCGCCTCCCCTTACGAGCAGTACTTC,CASRTIGTASPYEQYF
TRBV25-1,TRBJ2-3,-,-,TGTGCCAGCAGTGATACGGTACGAGTCAGCTCTCCAGATACGCAGTATTTT,CASSDTVRVSSPDTQYF
TRBV5-5,TRBJ2-5,-,-,TGTGCCAGTCGGCCCACCCCCGGAAGATTTCAAGAGACCCAGTACTTC,CASRPTPGRFQETQYF
TRBV11-2,TRBJ1-2,-,few,TGTGCCAGCAGCTTAGAGTTAGGCGGGCCGGTTAACTATGGCTACACCTTC,CASSLELGGPVNYGYTF
TRBV5-6,TRBJ2-7,-,-,TGTGCCAGCAGCTTGAGTGGGGAGCAGTACTTC,CASSLSGEQYF
TRBV6-1,TRBJ1-1,-,-,TGTGCCAGCAGTGTGAACAGGGCGACTGAAGCTTTCTTT,CASSVNRATEAFF
TRBV5-1,TRBJ2-5,-,-,TGCGCCAGCAGCTTGGCCCAGGAGACCCAGTACTTC,CASSLAQETQYF
TRBV15,TRBJ1-5,TRBD1,-,TGTGCCACCAGCAGAGATCGGGGACAGAGAAGGTATAATCAGCCCCAGCATTTT,CATSRDRGQRRYNQPQHF
TRBV7-7,TRBJ2-5,TRBD2,once,TGTGCTAGCAGCCCCTGGGGTAGCGGGAAAGAGACCCAGTACTTC,CASSPWGSGKETQYF
TRBV18,TRBJ2-7,TRBD2,-,TGTGCCAGCTCACCACGTAGCGGGAGCTCCTACGAGCAGTACTTC,CASSPRSGSSYEQYF
TRBV5-8,TRBJ1-2,-,-,TGTGCCAGCAGCTTGGCGGCCCCTGGCTACACCTTC,CASSLAAPGYTF
TRBV4-3,TRBJ2-5,TRBD2,-,TGCGCCAGCAGCCTGGGGGGTAGCGGGGGCGAGGGGACCCAGTACTTC,CASSLGGSGGEGTQYF
TRBV18,TRBJ2-1,TRBD1,-,TGTGCCAGCTCTCTTACAGGGGGCAACAACAATGAGCAGTTCTTC,CASSLTGGNNNEQFF
TRBV5-1,TRBJ2-7,TRBD1,-,TGCGCCAGCAGCAACGGACAGGGGGCCTCTTTAGGGGACGAGCAGTACTTC,CASSNGQGASLGDEQYF
TRBV7-8,TRBJ2-7,-,-,TGTGCCAGCAGCTTCGTGGGGGCCCCGGGAGAGCAGTACTTC,CASSFVGAPGEQYF
TRBV11-3,TRBJ2-1,-,-,TGTGCCAGCAGCATCTCAAAGGGGTATAGTGACAATGAGCAGTTCTTC,CASSISKGYSDNEQFF
TRBV4-1,TRBJ2-2,-,-,TGCGCCAGCAGCCAAGACAGGGCCCCCGGGGAGCTGTTTTTT,CASSQDRAPGELFF
TRBV5-4,TRBJ1-2,-,few,TGTGCCAGCAGCCCGGTCGGTCCGAGGGGCTACACCTTC,CASSPVGPRGYTF
TRBV5-6,TRBJ2-4,-,-,TGTGCCAGCAGCGTAAGGATAGCCAAAAACATTCAGTACTTC,CASSVRIAKNIQYF
TRBV5-4,TRBJ2-5,TRBD2,-,TGTGCCAGCAGCCCGGGGGGATCCTTGGAGACCCAGTACTTC,CASSPGGSLETQYF
TRBV19,TRBJ2-3,-,-,TGTGCCAGTAGTATAGCGGCAACTTACACAGATACGCAGTATTTT,CASSIAATYTDTQYF
TRBV4-3,TRBJ1-3,-,-,TGCGCCAGCAGCCAGGCCCAGGGACGCGGAAACACCATATATTTT,CASSQAQGRGNTIYF
TRBV5-4,TRBJ1-3,TRBD1,-,TGTGCCAGCAGCTTGACAGGGGCTTCTGGAAACACCATATATTTT,CASSLTGASGNTIYF
TRBV30,TRBJ1-6,-,-,TGTGCCTTGGCGGGGGAAATTGATTCACCCCTCCACTTT,CALAGEIDSPLHF
TRBV6-1,TRBJ2-3,TRBD2,-,TGTGCAGTTCGGGCGGGGGGGCTCGGTACGCAGTATTTT,CAVRAGGLGTQYF
TRBV5-6,TRBJ1-1,-,few,TGTGCCAGCAGCTTGGAAGGGAACACTGAAGCTTTCTTT,CASSLEGNTEAFF
TRBV2,TRBJ1-2,-,-,TGTGCCAGCACCTTGGACAGATATTATGGCTACACCTTC,CASTLDRYYGYTF
TRBV15,TRBJ1-4,-,-,TGTGCCACCAGCAGAAACTCCGAAAAACTGTTTTTT,CATSRNSEKLFF
TRBV7-2,TRBJ2-7,-,-,TGTGCCAGCAGCTTAGCGGGAGGTGGGTCCTACGAGCAGTACTTC,CASSLAGGGSYEQYF
TRBV19,TRBJ2-1,TRBD2,-,TGTGCCAGTAGTATAGGGGGAGCGGGAGGTTGGGATGAGCAGTTCTTC,CASSIGGAGGWDEQFF
TRBV4-3,TRBJ2-3,-,-,TGCGCCAGCAGCCAAGATATGGCTCGGAACACAGATACGCAGTATTTT,CASSQDMARNTDTQYF
TRBV11-2,TRBJ2-1,-,-,TGTGCCAGCAGCTTAGATGGAAGATGGGGTGACAATGAGCAGTTCTTC,CASSLDGRWGDNEQFF
TRBV4-3,TRBJ2-3,TRBD1,-,TGCGCCAGCAGCCAAGGGGACAGAACGCAGTATTTT,CASSQGDRTQYF
TRBV28,TRBJ2-7,-,few,TGTGCCAGCAGTTCTCAAGACGAGCAGTACTTC,CASSSQDEQYF
TRBV10-2,TRBJ2-7,-,-,TGCGCCAGCAGTGACACCACCTACGAGCAGTACTTC,CASSDTTYEQYF
TRBV29-1,TRBJ1-1,TRBD1,-,TGCAGCGTTGTGAGCAGGGGGCATCTTTTCCATCAAAGTTCTGAAGCTTTCTTT,CSVVSRGHLFHQSSEAFF
TRBV18,TRBJ1-1,TRBD1,few,TGTGCCAGCTCACCGGCAGGGGGTAACACTGAAGCTTTCTTT,CASSPAGGNTEAFF
TRBV5-5,TRBJ2-1,TRBD2,-,TGTGCCAGCAGCTTGGATAGCGGGGGGCACAATGAGCAGTTCTTC,CASSLDSGGHNEQFF
TRBV6-5,TRBJ1-6,TRBD1,-,TGTGCCAGCAGACTGTTACAGGGGGCGGGTTCACCCCTCCACTTT,CASRLLQGAGSPLHF
TRBV6-1,TRBJ1-6,TRBD1,-,TGTGCCAGCAGTGAGCCGGGACAGGTCGGTAATTCACCCCTCCACTTT,CASSEPGQVGNSPLHF